These T cell receptor beta chains were read from a single sample in a study of blood T cell repertoires in COVID-19. Some clones are missing from TCRdb's copy, which holds only in-frame ones; the method was immunoSEQ multiplex PCR. The sample includes approximately 290,000 clones, over 75% of them seen just once. The sample was peripheral blood. The receptors stem from a human donor with COVID-19, enrolled during active disease. The donor label of this sample is uncertain. Both conserved end residues are part of each CDR3. Each record gives: V gene, D gene, J gene, clone size, CDR3 protein, CDR3 DNA. A D gene is named only where the DNA matches it firmly. Some rows have no size entry. The others give once, few or many, or a class for an expanded clone.

TRBV10-3	-	TRBJ2-6	-	CAIRDSTKGANVLTF	TGTGCCATCAGGGACAGTACAAAAGGGGCCAACGTCCTGACTTTC
TRBV7-9	TRBD1	TRBJ2-3	-	CASSQTGGFTDTQYF	TGTGCCAGCAGCCAGACAGGGGGCTTCACAGATACGCAGTATTTT
TRBV27	-	TRBJ2-5	-	CASSYNTFGGLFQETQYF	TGTGCCAGCAGTTACAATACCTTCGGGGGGCTTTTCCAAGAGACCCAGTACTTC
TRBV4-3	TRBD1	TRBJ2-7	-	CASSPSGQGARYEQYF	TGCGCCAGCAGCCCCTCGGGACAGGGGGCGAGGTACGAGCAGTACTTC
TRBV15	TRBD1	TRBJ1-3	-	CATSRDQGGGGNTIYF	TGTGCCACCAGCAGAGATCAGGGGGGAGGAGGAAACACCATATATTTT
TRBV30	-	TRBJ2-7	-	CAWSVSTAAREQYF	TGTGCCTGGAGTGTGTCAACCGCCGCTCGGGAGCAGTACTTC
TRBV27	-	TRBJ2-2	-	CASNNRARITNNTGELFF	TGTGCCAGCAATAACAGGGCACGCATAACGAATAACACCGGGGAGCTGTTTTTT
TRBV7-2	-	TRBJ2-3	-	CASSLGSTSTDTQYF	TGTGCCAGCAGCTTAGGGAGTACGAGCACAGATACGCAGTATTTT
TRBV19	-	TRBJ1-6	few	CASSIGLSTINSPLHF	TGTGCCAGTAGTATAGGACTCTCAACCATCAATTCACCCCTCCACTTT
TRBV9	TRBD1	TRBJ2-2	-	CASSKRQGANTGELFF	TGTGCCAGCAGCAAAAGACAGGGGGCGAACACCGGGGAGCTGTTTTTT
TRBV7-2	-	TRBJ1-3	once	CASSLLVGNGNTIYF	TGTGCCAGCAGCTTATTAGTCGGGAACGGAAACACCATATATTTT
TRBV15	TRBD1	TRBJ2-2	-	CATSSSWTGITGELFF	TGTGCCACCAGCAGTTCTTGGACAGGGATCACCGGGGAGCTGTTTTTT
TRBV3-1/TRBV3-2	-	TRBJ2-7	few	CASSQESSIGQYF	TGTGCCAGCAGCCAGGAGAGTTCCATAGGGCAGTACTTC
TRBV11-3	-	TRBJ2-1	-	CASSFRDEQFF	TGTGCCAGCAGCTTCCGTGATGAGCAGTTCTTC
TRBV6-5	TRBD1	TRBJ1-5	-	CASGRDRADQPQHF	TGTGCCAGCGGACGGGACAGGGCTGATCAGCCCCAGCATTTT
TRBV5-1	TRBD1	TRBJ1-1	-	CASSLGQGADWDTEAFF	TGCGCCAGCAGCCTGGGACAGGGGGCGGATTGGGACACTGAAGCTTTCTTT
TRBV7-2	-	TRBJ2-3	once	CASSLGQTRSQYF	TGTGCCAGCAGCTTAGGGCAGACTAGGTCGCAGTATTTT
TRBV5-1	TRBD1	TRBJ2-7	-	CASSPGQGSNEQYF	TGCGCCAGCAGCCCGGGACAGGGGTCCAACGAGCAGTACTTC
TRBV7-9	TRBD1	TRBJ2-1	once	CASTANPGQGMNEQFF	TGTGCCAGCACCGCAAACCCGGGACAGGGCATGAATGAGCAGTTCTTC
TRBV9	-	TRBJ2-2	-	CASRSAANTGELFF	TGTGCCAGCAGGTCGGCGGCGAACACCGGGGAGCTGTTTTTT
TRBV7-2	-	TRBJ2-7	few	CASSFARDEQYF	TGTGCCAGCAGCTTCGCCAGGGACGAGCAGTACTTC
TRBV30	-	TRBJ1-3	-	CAWSVGGNTIYF	TGTGCCTGGAGTGTCGGTGGAAACACCATATATTTT
TRBV10-3	TRBD1	TRBJ1-5	-	CANGQGGNQPQHF	TGTGCCAACGGACAGGGTGGGAATCAGCCCCAGCATTTT
TRBV5-1	-	TRBJ2-7	-	CASSLAWGLYEQYF	TGCGCCAGCAGCTTGGCATGGGGGCTCTACGAGCAGTACTTC
TRBV28	-	TRBJ1-1	-	CASSSPGLTEAFF	TGTGCCAGCAGTTCCCCAGGATTAACTGAAGCTTTCTTT
TRBV6-4	-	TRBJ2-1	once	CASSDQPGSYNEQFF	TGTGCCAGCAGTGATCAGCCAGGCTCCTACAATGAGCAGTTCTTC
TRBV28	-	TRBJ1-6	-	CASSPGTPSADSPLHF	TGTGCCAGCAGCCCCGGGACACCCAGCGCCGATTCACCCCTCCACTTT
TRBV27	TRBD2	TRBJ2-1	-	CASSKREGHNEQFF	TGTGCCAGCAGTAAACGGGAGGGCCACAATGAGCAGTTCTTC
TRBV5-4	-	TRBJ1-2	-	CASSLYRNPYTF	TGTGCCAGCAGCCTATATCGAAACCCCTACACCTTC
TRBV2	-	TRBJ2-1	-	CASSDRHPYNEQFF	TGTGCCAGCAGTGACAGGCACCCTTACAATGAGCAGTTCTTC
TRBV11-2	TRBD1	TRBJ2-5	-	CASSARTGGETQYF	TGTGCCAGCAGCGCCCGGACAGGGGGTGAGACCCAGTACTTC
TRBV6-6	TRBD1	TRBJ1-1	once	CASRPQGAALNGAFF	TGTGCCAGCAGGCCACAGGGGGCCGCCCTGAACGGGGCTTTCTTT
TRBV29-1	TRBD2	TRBJ2-7	-	CSVQRRGGLAGDQDGEQYF	TGCAGCGTTCAGAGGCGAGGGGGACTAGCGGGAGACCAAGATGGCGAGCAGTACTTC
TRBV5-4	TRBD1	TRBJ1-4	-	CASSLSGQPNEKLFF	TGTGCCAGCAGCTTGTCGGGACAGCCTAATGAAAAACTGTTTTTT
TRBV19	-	TRBJ2-3	-	CASSLSTDTQYF	TGTGCCAGTAGTCTTAGCACAGATACGCAGTATTTT
TRBV11-2	TRBD2	TRBJ2-3	-	CASSFGGGRTDTQYF	TGTGCCAGCAGCTTCGGTGGCGGGAGGACAGATACGCAGTATTTT
TRBV7-2	-	TRBJ2-3	-	CASSPWRTDTQYF	TGTGCCAGCAGCCCCTGGAGGACAGATACGCAGTATTTT
TRBV2	-	TRBJ1-6	-	CASSVGRGHSPLHF	TGTGCCAGCAGTGTGGGCAGGGGACATTCACCCCTCCACTTT
TRBV9	TRBD2	TRBJ2-2	few	CASSVAMTSGGNTGELFF	TGTGCCAGCAGCGTAGCTATGACTAGCGGGGGGAACACCGGGGAGCTGTTTTTT
TRBV10-3	TRBD2	TRBJ2-3	few	CAISESPGRETDTQYF	TGTGCCATCAGTGAGTCACCAGGGCGGGAGACAGATACGCAGTATTTT
TRBV6-9	TRBD2	TRBJ2-3	-	CASSYMGEGGTDTQYF	TGTGCCAGCAGTTATATGGGGGAGGGAGGCACAGATACGCAGTATTTT
TRBV19	TRBD1	TRBJ1-5	-	CASSSLDREDQPQHF	TGTGCCAGTAGTTCTCTGGACAGGGAGGATCAGCCCCAGCATTTT
TRBV2	TRBD1	TRBJ2-7	-	CASSEAGQGYEQYF	TGTGCCAGCAGTGAGGCGGGACAGGGGTACGAGCAGTACTTC
TRBV11-2	-	TRBJ1-1	few	CASSLVQARGTEAFF	TGTGCCAGCAGCTTAGTACAAGCTAGAGGGACTGAAGCTTTCTTT
TRBV3-1/TRBV3-2	TRBD2	TRBJ2-7	-	CASSQGGGAHDYEQYF	TGTGCCAGCAGCCAAGGGGGGGGAGCCCATGACTACGAGCAGTACTTC
TRBV5-4	TRBD1	TRBJ1-3	-	CASSLGGTGYSGNTIYF	TGTGCCAGCAGCTTGGGAGGGACAGGGTACTCTGGAAACACCATATATTTT
TRBV23-1	TRBD1	TRBJ2-2	-	CARHPWTGGWAGELFF	TGCGCCAGGCACCCCTGGACAGGGGGATGGGCCGGGGAGCTGTTTTTT
TRBV4-1	-	TRBJ2-7	-	CASSPEGGPKQQYF	TGCGCCAGCAGCCCCGAGGGAGGCCCGAAGCAGCAGTACTTC
TRBV28	-	TRBJ1-5	once	CASSYTGSSNQPQHF	TGTGCCAGCAGTTATACAGGGTCATCCAATCAGCCCCAGCATTTT
TRBV9	-	TRBJ1-2	once	CASSVGGANYGYTF	TGTGCCAGCAGCGTAGGGGGAGCAAACTATGGCTACACCTTC
TRBV4-1	-	TRBJ2-6	once	CASSQTDMTGSPSRVLTF	TGCGCCAGCAGCCAAACAGACATGACGGGGTCCCCCTCAAGGGTCCTGACTTTC
TRBV4-3	TRBD2	TRBJ2-1	-	CASSESGGSLYNEQFF	TGCGCCAGCAGCGAAAGTGGCGGGAGTCTCTACAATGAGCAGTTCTTC
TRBV30	-	TRBJ1-3	-	CAWNLGGISGNTIYF	TGTGCCTGGAATTTAGGAGGGATCTCTGGAAACACCATATATTTT
TRBV6-6	-	TRBJ2-7	-	CASSYPGQASYEQYF	TGTGCCAGCAGTTACCCGGGACAAGCCTCCTACGAGCAGTACTTC
TRBV27	TRBD1	TRBJ1-1	-	CASSQRTGGTEAFF	TGTGCCAGCAGTCAACGGACAGGGGGGACTGAAGCTTTCTTT
TRBV25-1	-	TRBJ1-1	-	CASSEAGRLAFF	TGTGCCAGCAGTGAAGCTGGGAGGTTGGCTTTCTTT
TRBV5-5	-	TRBJ1-3	-	CASSYGQNSGNTIYF	TGTGCCAGCAGTTATGGACAAAACTCTGGAAACACCATATATTTT
TRBV28	-	TRBJ1-2	-	CASSLNGRGGYTF	TGTGCCAGCAGTTTAAACGGACGGGGAGGCTACACCTTC
TRBV7-2	-	TRBJ1-1	-	CASSLVYVNTEAFF	TGTGCCAGCAGCTTAGTTTATGTGAACACTGAAGCTTTCTTT
TRBV27	-	TRBJ1-2	-	CASSRRRGNGYTF	TGTGCCAGCAGTCGTCGCAGGGGCAATGGCTACACCTTC